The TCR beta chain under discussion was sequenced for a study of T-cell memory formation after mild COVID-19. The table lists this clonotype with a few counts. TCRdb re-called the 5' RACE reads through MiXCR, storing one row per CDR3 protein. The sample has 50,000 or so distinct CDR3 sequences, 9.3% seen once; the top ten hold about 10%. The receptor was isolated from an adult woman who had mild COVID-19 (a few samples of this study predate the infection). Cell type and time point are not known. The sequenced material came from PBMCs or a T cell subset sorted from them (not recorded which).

The CDR3 loop reads CASSQTDRVPPFSGNTIYF. CDR3 sequence (DNA): TGTGCCAGCAGTCAAACCGACAGGGTTCCTCCTTTCTCTGGAAACACCATATATTTT. The chain uses TRBV27 and TRBJ1-3; 7 bases are shared with TRBD1. Looked up from germline, CDR1 is MNHEY and CDR2 is SMNVEV (reference sequence). With 5 bases clipped from V and 0 bases from J, the junction kept 16 bases outside the gene matches. The CDR3 has 19 amino acids.